The entry that follows covers one T cell receptor beta chain sequence. This sample is part of a study of shared clonotypes between healthy human individuals. Each cell subset's genomic DNA was divided evenly among several immunoSEQ plates. The method was immunoSEQ multiplex PCR; TCRdb's version includes in-frame clones alone and lacks a portion of them. The profile shows about 92,000 clones, roughly three quarters of them singletons. The V gene's germline CDR1 is MDHEN and CDR2 SYDVKM. This CDR3 is 15 amino acids long. Trimming shortened V by 3 bases and J by 0 bases, and 12 bases separated the two germline ends.

The rearrangement links TRBV28 to TRBJ2-7; no reliable D call. The source of this sequence is a man under 40 in good health. Sequencing was done on a sample of memory CD8+ T cells sorted from blood. Subset denoted: CD45RO+ cells pooled with CCR7-negative TemRA cells. The CDR3 DNA is TGTGCCAGCAGTTTGCGACGTATTCACTCCTACGAGCAGTACTTC. This codes for CASSLRRIHSYEQYF.